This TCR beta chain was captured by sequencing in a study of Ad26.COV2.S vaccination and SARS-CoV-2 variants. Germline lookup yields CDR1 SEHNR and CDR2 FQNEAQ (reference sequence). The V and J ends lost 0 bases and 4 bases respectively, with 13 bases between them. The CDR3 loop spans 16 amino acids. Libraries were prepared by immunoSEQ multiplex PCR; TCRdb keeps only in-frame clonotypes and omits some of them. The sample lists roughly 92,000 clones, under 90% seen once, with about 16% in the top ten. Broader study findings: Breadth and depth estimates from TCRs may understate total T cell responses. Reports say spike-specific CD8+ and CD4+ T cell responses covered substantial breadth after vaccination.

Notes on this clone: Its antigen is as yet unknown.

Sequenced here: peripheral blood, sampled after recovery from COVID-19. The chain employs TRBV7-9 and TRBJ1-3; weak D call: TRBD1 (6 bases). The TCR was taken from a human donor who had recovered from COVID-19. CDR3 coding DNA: TGTGCCAGCAGCTTAGCCCAAGGGGGTTCAGGAAACACCATATATTTT. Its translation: CASSLAQGGSGNTIYF.